Below, one TCR beta chain is given with its context. Trimming at V came to 6 bases and at J to 4 bases, leaving 8 bases not matched to a gene. CDR1 is MNHNS and CDR2 is SASEGT in the germline V gene. This CDR3 has 14 residues. This sample was taken from a study of blood T cell repertoires in COVID-19. Turning to the study itself: Samples came from the United States, Italy and Spain, spanning acute and convalescent COVID-19.

Authors' methods: Counts of nucleated cells, estimated from reference gene primer amplification, were obtained. Measured with immunoSEQ multiplex PCR; TCRdb has only the in-frame clones, and not every one. That table gives V, J and clone size, and the DNA gave D and trimming. The top ten clones hold 5% to 6.5% of a sample with approximately 190,000 clones, approximately 84% of them seen once. The TCR was taken from a woman aged 70-85 years with active or convalescent COVID-19. The sample was peripheral blood. The chain recombines TRBV6-1 with TRBJ2-7; 8 positions match TRBD1. CDR3 protein: CASRAPGQVYEQYF. CDR3 bases: TGTGCCAGCAGGGCACCGGGACAGGTTTACGAGCAGTACTTC.